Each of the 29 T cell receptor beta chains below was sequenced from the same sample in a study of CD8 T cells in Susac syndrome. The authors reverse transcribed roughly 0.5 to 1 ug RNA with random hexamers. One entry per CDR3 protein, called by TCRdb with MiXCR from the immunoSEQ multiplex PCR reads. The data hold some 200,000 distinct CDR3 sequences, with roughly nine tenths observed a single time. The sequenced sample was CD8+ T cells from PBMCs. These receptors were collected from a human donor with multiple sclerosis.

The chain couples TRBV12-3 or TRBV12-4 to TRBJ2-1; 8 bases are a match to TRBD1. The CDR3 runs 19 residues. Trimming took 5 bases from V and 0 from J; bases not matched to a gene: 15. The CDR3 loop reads CASSPGPAGGPNSYNEQFF. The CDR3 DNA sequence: TGTGCCAGCAGTCCGGGACCCGCAGGGGGCCCTAACTCCTACAATGAGCAGTTCTTC.

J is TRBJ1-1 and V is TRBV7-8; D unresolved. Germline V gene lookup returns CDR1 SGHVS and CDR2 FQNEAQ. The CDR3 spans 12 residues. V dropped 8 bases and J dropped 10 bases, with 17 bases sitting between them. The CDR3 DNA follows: TGTGCCAGCTTTGACGGCATTAGTAGAGCTTTCTTT. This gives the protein CASFDGISRAFF.

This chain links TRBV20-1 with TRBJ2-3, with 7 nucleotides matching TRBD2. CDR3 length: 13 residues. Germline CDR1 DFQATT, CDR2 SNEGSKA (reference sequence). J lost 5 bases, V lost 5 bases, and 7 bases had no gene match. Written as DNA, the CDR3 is TGCAGTGCTCCTAGCGGCGTCAAAGATACGCAGTATTTT. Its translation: CSAPSGVKDTQYF.

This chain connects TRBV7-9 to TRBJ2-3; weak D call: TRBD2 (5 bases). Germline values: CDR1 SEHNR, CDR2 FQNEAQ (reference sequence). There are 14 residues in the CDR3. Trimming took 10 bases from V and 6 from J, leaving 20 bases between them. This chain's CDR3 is CATRPPRVADTQYF. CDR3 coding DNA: TGTGCCACCAGGCCTCCGAGGGTAGCCGATACGCAGTATTTT.

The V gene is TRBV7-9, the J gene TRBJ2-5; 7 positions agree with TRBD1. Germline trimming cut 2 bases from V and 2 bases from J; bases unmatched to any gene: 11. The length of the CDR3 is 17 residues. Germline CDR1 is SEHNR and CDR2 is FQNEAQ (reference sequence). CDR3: CASSLIGRGILQETQYF. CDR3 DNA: TGTGCCAGCAGCTTAATCGGCAGGGGGATCTTACAAGAGACCCAGTACTTC.

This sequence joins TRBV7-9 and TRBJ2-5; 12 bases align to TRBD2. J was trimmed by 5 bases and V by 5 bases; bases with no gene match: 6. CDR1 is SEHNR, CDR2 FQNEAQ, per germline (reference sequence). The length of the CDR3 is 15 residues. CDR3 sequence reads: CASSTGTSGRETQYF. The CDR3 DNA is TGTGCCAGCAGCACCGGGACTAGCGGGCGTGAGACCCAGTACTTC. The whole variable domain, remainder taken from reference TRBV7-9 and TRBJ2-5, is DTGVSQNPRHKITKRGQNVTFRCDPISEHNRLYWYRQTLGQGPEFLTYFQNEAQLEKSRLLSDRFSAERPKGSFSTLEIQRTEQGDSAMYLCASSTGTSGRETQYFGPGTRLLVL.

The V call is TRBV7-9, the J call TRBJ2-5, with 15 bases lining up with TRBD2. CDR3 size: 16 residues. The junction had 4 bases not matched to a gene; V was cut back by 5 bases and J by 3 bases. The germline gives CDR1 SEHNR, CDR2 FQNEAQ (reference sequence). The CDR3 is CASSPGLAGGKETQYF. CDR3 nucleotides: TGTGCCAGCAGCCCGGGACTAGCGGGGGGAAAAGAGACCCAGTACTTC.

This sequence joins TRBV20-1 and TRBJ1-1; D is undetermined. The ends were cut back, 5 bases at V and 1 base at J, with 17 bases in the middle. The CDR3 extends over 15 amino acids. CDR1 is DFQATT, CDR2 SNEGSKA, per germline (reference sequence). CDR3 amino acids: CSAPSLYGENTEAFF. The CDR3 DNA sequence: TGCAGTGCTCCCTCCCTGTACGGGGAGAACACTGAAGCTTTCTTT.

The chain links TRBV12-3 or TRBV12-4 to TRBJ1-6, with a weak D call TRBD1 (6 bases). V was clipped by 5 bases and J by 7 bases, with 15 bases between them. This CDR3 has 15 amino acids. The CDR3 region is CASSKFQGPNSPLHF. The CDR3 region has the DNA TGTGCCAGCAGTAAATTCCAGGGGCCCAATTCACCCCTCCACTTT.

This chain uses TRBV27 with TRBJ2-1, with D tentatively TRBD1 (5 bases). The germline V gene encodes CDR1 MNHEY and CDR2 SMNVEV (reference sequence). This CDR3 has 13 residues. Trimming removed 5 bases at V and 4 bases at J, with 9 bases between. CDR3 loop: CASSTDTYNEQFF. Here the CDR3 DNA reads TGTGCCAGCAGTACGGACACGTACAATGAGCAGTTCTTC.

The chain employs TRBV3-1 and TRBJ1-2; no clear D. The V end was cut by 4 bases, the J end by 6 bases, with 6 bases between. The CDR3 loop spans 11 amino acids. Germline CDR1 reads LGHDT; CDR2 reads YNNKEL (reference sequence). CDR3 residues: CASSLEDGYTF. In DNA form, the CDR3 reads TGTGCCAGCAGCCTTGAGGATGGCTACACCTTC.

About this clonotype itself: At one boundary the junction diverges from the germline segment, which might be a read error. The chain's CDR3 is CASSLVNPGELFF. The DNA for the CDR3 is TGTGCCAGCAGCTTAGTGAACCCCGGGGAGCTGTTTTTT. The chain has TRBV7-3 and TRBJ2-2; D is unclear. CDR3 length equals 13 residues. Germline V gene lookup returns CDR1 SGHTA and CDR2 FQGTGA.

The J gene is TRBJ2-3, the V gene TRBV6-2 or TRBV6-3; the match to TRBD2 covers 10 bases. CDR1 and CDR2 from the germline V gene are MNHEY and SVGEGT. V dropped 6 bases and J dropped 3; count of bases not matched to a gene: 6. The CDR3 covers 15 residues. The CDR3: CASSPGTSETDTQYF. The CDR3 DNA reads TGTGCCAGCAGCCCTGGGACTAGCGAAACAGATACGCAGTATTTT.

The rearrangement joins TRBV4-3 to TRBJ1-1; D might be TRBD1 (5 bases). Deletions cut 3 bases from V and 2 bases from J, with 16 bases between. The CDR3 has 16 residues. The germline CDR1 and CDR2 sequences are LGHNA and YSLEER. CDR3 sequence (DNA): TGCGCCAGCAGCCACAATTTAGGGGTTGGAAACACTGAAGCTTTCTTT. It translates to CASSHNLGVGNTEAFF.

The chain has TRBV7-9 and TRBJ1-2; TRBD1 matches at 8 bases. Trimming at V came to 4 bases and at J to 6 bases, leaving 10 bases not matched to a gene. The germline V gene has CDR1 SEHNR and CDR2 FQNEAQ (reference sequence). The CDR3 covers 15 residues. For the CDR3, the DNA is TGTGCCAGCAGCTCTCTCGATCAGGGGGCTCATGGCTACACCTTC. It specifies CASSSLDQGAHGYTF.

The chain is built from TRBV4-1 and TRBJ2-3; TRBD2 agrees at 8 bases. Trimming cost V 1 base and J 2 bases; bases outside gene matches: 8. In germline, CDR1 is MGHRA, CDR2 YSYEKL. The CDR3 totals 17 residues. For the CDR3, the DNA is TGCGCCAGCAGCCAAGGACGTACTAGCGGCCTCACAGATACGCAGTATTTT. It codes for CASSQGRTSGLTDTQYF.

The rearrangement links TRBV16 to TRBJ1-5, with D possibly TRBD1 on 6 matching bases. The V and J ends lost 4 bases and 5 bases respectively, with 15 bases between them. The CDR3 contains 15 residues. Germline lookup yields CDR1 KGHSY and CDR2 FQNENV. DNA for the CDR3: TGTGCCAGCAGCCCGATTGGGGAGGGGGATCAGCCCCAGCATTTT. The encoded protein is CASSPIGEGDQPQHF.

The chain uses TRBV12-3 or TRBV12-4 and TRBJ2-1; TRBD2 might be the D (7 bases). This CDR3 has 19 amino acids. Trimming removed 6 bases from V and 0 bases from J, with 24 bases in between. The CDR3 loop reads CASRGRRERRGPSYNEQFF. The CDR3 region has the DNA TGTGCCAGCAGAGGACGGCGGGAGAGGCGGGGGCCCTCCTACAATGAGCAGTTCTTC.

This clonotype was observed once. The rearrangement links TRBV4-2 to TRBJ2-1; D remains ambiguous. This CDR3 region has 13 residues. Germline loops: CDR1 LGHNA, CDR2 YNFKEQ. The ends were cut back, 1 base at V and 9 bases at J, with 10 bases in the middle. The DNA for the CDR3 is TGTGCCAGCAGCCAAGTTAAAGGCGGTGAGCAGTTCTTC. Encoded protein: CASSQVKGGEQFF.

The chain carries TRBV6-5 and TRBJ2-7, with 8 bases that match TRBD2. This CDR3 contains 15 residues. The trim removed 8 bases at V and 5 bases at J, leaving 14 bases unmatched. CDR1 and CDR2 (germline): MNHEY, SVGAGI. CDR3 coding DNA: TGTGCCAGCTCAGCAAGGGGACTAGTTCTCGACGAGCAGTACTTC. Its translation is CASSARGLVLDEQYF.

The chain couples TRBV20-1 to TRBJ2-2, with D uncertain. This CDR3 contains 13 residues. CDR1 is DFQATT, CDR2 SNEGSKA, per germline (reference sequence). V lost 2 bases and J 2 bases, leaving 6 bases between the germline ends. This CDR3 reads CSARSGNTGELFF. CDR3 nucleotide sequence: TGCAGTGCTAGATCGGGTAACACCGGGGAGCTGTTTTTT.

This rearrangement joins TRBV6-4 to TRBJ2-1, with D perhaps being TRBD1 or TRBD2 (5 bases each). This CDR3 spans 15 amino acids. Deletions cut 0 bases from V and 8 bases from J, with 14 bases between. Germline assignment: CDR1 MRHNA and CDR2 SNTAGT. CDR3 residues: CASSDSIALRDEQFF. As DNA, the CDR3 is TGTGCCAGCAGTGACTCGATAGCGCTCAGGGATGAGCAGTTCTTC.

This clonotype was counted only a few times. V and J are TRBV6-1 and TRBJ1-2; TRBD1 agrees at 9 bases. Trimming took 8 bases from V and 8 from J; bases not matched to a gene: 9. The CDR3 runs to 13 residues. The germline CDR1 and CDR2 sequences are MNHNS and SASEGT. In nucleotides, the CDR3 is TGTGCCAGCGTGGGACAGGGTCTAGGCGGCTACACCTTC. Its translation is CASVGQGLGGYTF.

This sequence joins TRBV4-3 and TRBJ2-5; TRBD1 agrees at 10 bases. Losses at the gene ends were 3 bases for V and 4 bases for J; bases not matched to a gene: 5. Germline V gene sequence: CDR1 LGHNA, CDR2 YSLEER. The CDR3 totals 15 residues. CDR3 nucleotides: TGCGCCAGCAGCCAGGAGAGGGACAGGGGAGAGACCCAGTACTTC. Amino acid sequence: CASSQERDRGETQYF.

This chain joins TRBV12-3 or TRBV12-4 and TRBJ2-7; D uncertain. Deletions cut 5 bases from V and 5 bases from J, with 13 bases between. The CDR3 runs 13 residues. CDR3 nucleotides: TGTGCCAGCAGTCCCTTAGGACGACACGAGCAGTACTTC. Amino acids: CASSPLGRHEQYF.

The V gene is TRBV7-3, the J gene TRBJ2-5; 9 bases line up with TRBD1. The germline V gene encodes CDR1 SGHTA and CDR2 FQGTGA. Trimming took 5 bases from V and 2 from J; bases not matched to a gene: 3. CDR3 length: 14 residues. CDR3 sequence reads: CASSADRGQETQYF. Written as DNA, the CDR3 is TGTGCCAGCAGCGCAGACAGGGGGCAAGAGACCCAGTACTTC.

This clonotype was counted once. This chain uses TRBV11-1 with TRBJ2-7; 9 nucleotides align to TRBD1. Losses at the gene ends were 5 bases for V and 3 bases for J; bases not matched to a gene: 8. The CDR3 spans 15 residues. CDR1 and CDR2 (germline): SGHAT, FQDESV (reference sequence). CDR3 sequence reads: CASSIQGARGYEQYF. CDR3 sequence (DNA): TGTGCCAGCAGCATACAGGGGGCGCGGGGCTACGAGCAGTACTTC.

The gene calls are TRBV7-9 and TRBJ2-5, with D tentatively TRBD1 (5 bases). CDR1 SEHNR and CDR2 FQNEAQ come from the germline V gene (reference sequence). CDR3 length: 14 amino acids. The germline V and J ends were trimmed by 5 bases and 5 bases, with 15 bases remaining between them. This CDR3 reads CASSPGQSRETQYF. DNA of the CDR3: TGTGCCAGCAGCCCCGGACAATCGAGGGAGACCCAGTACTTC.

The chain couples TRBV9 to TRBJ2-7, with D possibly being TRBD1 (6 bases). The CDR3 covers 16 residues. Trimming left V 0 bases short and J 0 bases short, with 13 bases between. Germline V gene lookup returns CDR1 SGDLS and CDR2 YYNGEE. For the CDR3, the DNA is TGTGCCAGCAGCGTAGGGGGTGGGGGCCCCTCCTACGAGCAGTACTTC. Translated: CASSVGGGGPSYEQYF.